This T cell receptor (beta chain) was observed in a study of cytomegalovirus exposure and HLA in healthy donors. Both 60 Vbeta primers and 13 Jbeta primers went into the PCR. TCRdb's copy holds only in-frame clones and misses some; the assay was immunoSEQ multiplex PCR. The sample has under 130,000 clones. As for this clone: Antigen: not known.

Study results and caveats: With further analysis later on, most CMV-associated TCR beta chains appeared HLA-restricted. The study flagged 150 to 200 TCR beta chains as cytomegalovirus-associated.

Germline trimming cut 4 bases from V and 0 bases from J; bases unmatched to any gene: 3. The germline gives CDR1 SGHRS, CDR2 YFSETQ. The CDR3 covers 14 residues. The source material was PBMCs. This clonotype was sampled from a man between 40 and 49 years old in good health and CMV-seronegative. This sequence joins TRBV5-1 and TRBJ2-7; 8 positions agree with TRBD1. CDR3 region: CASSRQGPSYEQYF. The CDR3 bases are TGCGCCAGCAGCCGACAGGGGCCCTCCTACGAGCAGTACTTC.